This TCR beta chain was sequenced for a study of beta chain features in type 1 diabetes. On the study more broadly: All of the samples together had 85 million to 130 million sorted cells examined. Overall study results and limits: Type 1 diabetes patients had moderately but significantly shorter TCRB CDR3s in all four CD4+ subsets. VDJ junctions sequenced from type 1 diabetes patients showed fewer insertions and more deletions.

The isolated RNA, all of it, was reverse transcribed, so expressed TCRB transcripts were what got sequenced. The assay was immunoSEQ multiplex PCR, and TCRdb's table has in-frame clones only and misses some. The table lists about 650,000 clones, about an eighth of them singletons, with around 0.12% in the top ten. Trimming left V 5 bases short and J 5 bases short, with 13 bases between. Germline values: CDR1 MNHNY, CDR2 SVGAGI (reference sequence). The CDR3 is 15 amino acids. Cell sorting via CD45RO/CCR7/CD25/CD127/CD95/CD27 was performed to obtain CD4+ naive, central memory, regulatory and stem cell-like memory cells. This clone was seen more than once but under ten times. The antigen remains unidentified.

This sequence was found in a man aged 25-45 years with type 1 diabetes. This rearrangement joins TRBV6-6 to TRBJ1-6, with a tentative D call TRBD1 (5 bases). The source material was naive CD4+ T cells from blood. The CDR3 bases are TGTGCCAGCAGTATACCGGGGGGTAATAATTCACCCCTCCACTTT. This translates into CASSIPGGNNSPLHF.